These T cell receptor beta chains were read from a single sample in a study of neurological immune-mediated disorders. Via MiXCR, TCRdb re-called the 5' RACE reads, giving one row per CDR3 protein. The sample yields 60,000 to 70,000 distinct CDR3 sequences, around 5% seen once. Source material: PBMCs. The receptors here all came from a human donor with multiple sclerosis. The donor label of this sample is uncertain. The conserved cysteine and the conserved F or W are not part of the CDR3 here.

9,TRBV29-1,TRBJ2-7,SGVSSYEQY
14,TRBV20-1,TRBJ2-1,SALHRGSGGLDEQF
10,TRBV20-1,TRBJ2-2,SARWNTGELF
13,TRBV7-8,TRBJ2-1,ASSKDRGRMNEQF
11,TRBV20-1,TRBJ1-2,SARQGRGYGYT
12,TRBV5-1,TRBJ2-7,ASSYGGQFYEQY
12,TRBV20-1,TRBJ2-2,SARGAGRVGELF
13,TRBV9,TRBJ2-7,ASSFSGGVLYEQY
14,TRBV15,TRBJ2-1,ATSRAWGLANNEQF
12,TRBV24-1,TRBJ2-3,ATSDSRASDTQY